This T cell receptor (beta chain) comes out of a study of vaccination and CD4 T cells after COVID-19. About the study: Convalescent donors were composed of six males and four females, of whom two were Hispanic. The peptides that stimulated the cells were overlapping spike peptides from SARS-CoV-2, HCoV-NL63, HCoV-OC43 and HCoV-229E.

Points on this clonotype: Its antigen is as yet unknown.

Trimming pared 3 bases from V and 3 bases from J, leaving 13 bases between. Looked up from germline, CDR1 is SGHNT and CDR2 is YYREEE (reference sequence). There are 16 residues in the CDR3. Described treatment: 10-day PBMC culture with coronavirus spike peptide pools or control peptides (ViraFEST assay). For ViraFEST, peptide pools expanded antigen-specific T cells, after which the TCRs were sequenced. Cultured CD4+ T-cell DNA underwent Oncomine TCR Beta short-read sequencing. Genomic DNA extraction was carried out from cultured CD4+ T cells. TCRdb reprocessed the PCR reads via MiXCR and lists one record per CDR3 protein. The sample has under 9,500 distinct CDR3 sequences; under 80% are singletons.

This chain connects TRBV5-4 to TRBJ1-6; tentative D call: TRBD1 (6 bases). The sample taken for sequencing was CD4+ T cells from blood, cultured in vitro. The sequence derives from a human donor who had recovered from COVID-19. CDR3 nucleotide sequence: TGTGCCAGCAGCTCCACAGGGACCTTCTATAATTCACCCCTCCACTTT. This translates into CASSSTGTFYNSPLHF.